A single sample gave rise to the 21 T cell receptor beta chains below, sequenced in a study of blood T cell repertoires in COVID-19. Assay used: immunoSEQ multiplex PCR; TCRdb lists only in-frame clones, some missing. The sample holds 80,000 or so clones; about 89% are singletons and the top ten take more than 1.5%. The sequenced sample was peripheral blood. The receptor set was obtained from an older woman with acute or convalescent COVID-19.

This chain's CDR3 is CTSFRGTRDTGELFF. Written as DNA, the CDR3 is TGCACCAGCTTCCGCGGGACTAGAGACACCGGGGAGCTGTTTTTT. The rearrangement joins TRBV1 to TRBJ2-2; TRBD2, the D gene given by the table, was not confirmed from the DNA. TRBV1 is termed a pseudogene. The CDR3 totals 15 residues.

This clone appeared a few times. The chain is built from TRBV11-3 and TRBJ2-3; 9 nucleotides agree with TRBD2. With V trimmed by 5 bases and J by 8 bases, 8 bases remained unmatched. Germline V gives CDR1 SGHNT, CDR2 YENEEA. This CDR3 region has 14 residues. Here the CDR3 DNA reads TGTGCCAGCAGCCTCTTAGCGGGAGCGGGTACGCAGTATTTT. Its translation: CASSLLAGAGTQYF.

The J gene is TRBJ2-2, the V gene TRBV7-2; D is perhaps TRBD2 (6 bases). CDR3 length equals 13 residues. Trimming took off 5 bases at V and 6 bases at J, with 10 bases between the two ends. CDR1 SGHTA and CDR2 FQGNSA come from the germline V gene. The CDR3 region is CASSPGVAGELFF. The CDR3 coding sequence is TGTGCCAGCAGCCCGGGAGTCGCCGGGGAGCTGTTTTTT.

The chain recombines TRBV28 with TRBJ2-1; TRBD2 matches 8 bases. The J segment lost 8 bases and the V segment lost 7 bases, leaving 16 bases of the junction unmatched. The CDR3 has 16 residues. In germline, CDR1 is MDHEN, CDR2 SYDVKM. Here the CDR3 reads CASNPARRGGRDEQFF. In nucleotides, the CDR3 is TGTGCCAGCAATCCCGCCCGACGGGGGGGCCGGGATGAGCAGTTCTTC.

The V gene is TRBV11-2, the J gene TRBJ2-3; tentatively, D is TRBD2 (6 bases). The V gene lost 5 bases and the J gene lost 6 bases, with 12 bases spanning the gap. The CDR3 extends over 13 amino acids. Germline lookup yields CDR1 SGHAT and CDR2 FQNNGV. In DNA form, the CDR3 reads TGTGCCAGCAGCGGCGGTGGAGGGGATACGCAGTATTTT. Protein: CASSGGGGDTQYF.

The chain carries TRBV30 and TRBJ1-6; D perhaps matches TRBD1 (6 bases). This CDR3 is 15 amino acids long. V shed 3 bases and J shed 7 bases, with 16 bases lying between them. The germline gives CDR1 GTSNPN, CDR2 SVGIG (reference sequence). The DNA of the CDR3 is TGTGCCTGGAGAAGGCAGGGGACGAGGAATTCACCCCTCCACTTT. It codes for CAWRRQGTRNSPLHF.

The rearrangement joins TRBV28 to TRBJ1-5; no clear D. Germline CDR1 reads MDHEN; CDR2 reads SYDVKM. V lost 5 bases and J lost 4, with 6 bases in between. The CDR3 spans 12 residues. CDR3 loop: CASSLQNQPQHF. The CDR3 DNA follows: TGTGCCAGCAGTCTACAGAATCAGCCCCAGCATTTT.

This sequence joins TRBV27 and TRBJ2-7, with TRBD1 identical over 7 bases. Unmatched junction bases numbered 17, after V lost 7 bases and J lost 2 bases. There are 17 residues in the CDR3. The germline V gene encodes CDR1 MNHEY and CDR2 SMNVEV (reference sequence). For the CDR3, the DNA is TGTGCCAGCAAATATCGCTCCGGGACAGCCTATACCTACGAGCAGTACTTC. Protein: CASKYRSGTAYTYEQYF.

DNA of the CDR3: TGTGCCAGCAGCATGTGGGGCGGAGCTAGCGGGGGTTCCTACGAGCAGTACTTC. Translated: CASSMWGGASGGSYEQYF. The chain employs TRBV7-2 and TRBJ2-7; 10 positions agree with TRBD2. Losses at the gene ends were 5 bases for V and 1 base for J; bases not matched to a gene: 14. Germline V gene sequence: CDR1 SGHTA, CDR2 FQGNSA. This CDR3 has 18 amino acids.

The V gene is TRBV5-1, the J gene TRBJ2-1; D is perhaps TRBD1 (5 bases). The CDR3 extends over 13 amino acids. V gave up 2 bases and J gave up 6 bases, with 9 bases separating them. Germline CDR1 and CDR2: SGHRS and YFSETQ. The CDR3 DNA reads TGCGCCAGCAGCTTTGCGACAGTCAATGAGCAGTTCTTC. Translating it yields CASSFATVNEQFF.

The rearrangement uses TRBV7-2 and TRBJ1-2; D not certain. Trimming pared 1 base from V and 8 bases from J, leaving 11 bases between. The germline gives CDR1 SGHTA, CDR2 FQGNSA. The CDR3 extends over 13 amino acids. CDR3 DNA: TGTGCCAGCAGCTTAGTTGGGGAGAGGGGCTACACCTTC. It translates to CASSLVGERGYTF.

V usage is TRBV27 and J usage is TRBJ2-3; D may be TRBD2 (5 bases). The CDR3 extends over 14 amino acids. V shed 11 bases and J shed 2 bases, with 17 bases lying between them. CDR1 and CDR2 from the germline V gene are MNHEY and SMNVEV (reference sequence). The CDR3 is CASWTALPTDTQYF. CDR3 bases: TGTGCCTCCTGGACTGCACTTCCCACAGATACGCAGTATTTT.

The CDR3 protein is CASRSSGEGRREQYF. CDR3 nucleotides: TGTGCCAGCAGATCCTCAGGGGAAGGGCGTCGGGAGCAGTACTTC. The chain uses TRBV28 and TRBJ2-7, with TRBD1 as a possible D gene (6 bases). Trimming pared 6 bases from V and 7 bases from J, leaving 22 bases between. CDR3 length equals 15 residues. CDR1 and CDR2 from the germline V gene are MDHEN and SYDVKM.

This clone was counted between two and nine times. The V gene is TRBV2, the J gene TRBJ2-5; D is unclear. CDR1 SNHLY and CDR2 FYNNEI come from the germline V gene. Trimming took 3 bases from V and 3 from J, leaving 11 bases between them. This CDR3 spans 14 amino acids. The DNA of the CDR3 is TGTGCCAGCAGTGATGTGGGCAATAAAGAGACCCAGTACTTC. This gives the protein CASSDVGNKETQYF.

The genes are TRBV28 and TRBJ1-2, with a tentative D call TRBD1 (6 bases). CDR1 MDHEN and CDR2 SYDVKM come from the germline V gene. V lost 6 bases and J 3 bases, leaving 14 bases between the germline ends. CDR3 length equals 14 residues. CDR3 sequence (DNA): TGTGCCAGCAGCACTACAGGGATCGACTATGGCTACACCTTC. Residues: CASSTTGIDYGYTF.

The V and J genes are TRBV28 and TRBJ2-1; tentatively, D is TRBD1 (5 bases). Germline V lookup: CDR1 MDHEN, CDR2 SYDVKM. Trimming took 6 bases from V and 4 from J, leaving 10 bases between them. This CDR3 region has 13 residues. This chain's CDR3 is CASSWGPYNEQFF. CDR3 DNA sequence: TGTGCCAGCAGCTGGGGCCCTTACAATGAGCAGTTCTTC.

The V call is TRBV21-1, the J call TRBJ1-5; the D call in the table, TRBD1, was not verified against the DNA. TRBV21-1 is flagged as a pseudogene. The CDR3 consists of 14 residues. For the CDR3, the DNA is TGTGCCAGCAGCAAAGACAGTAGCAATCAGCCCCAGCATTTT. Its protein product is CASSKDSSNQPQHF.

The chain couples TRBV6-1 to TRBJ1-1; TRBD1 aligns across 12 bases. CDR1 and CDR2 (germline): MNHNS, SASEGT. The CDR3 covers 14 residues. V shed 3 bases, J shed 11 bases, and the junction held 7 bases outside the gene matches. The DNA for the CDR3 is TGTGCCAGCAGTGATCGGGACAGGGGGCGAGGGGCTTTCTTT. As protein: CASSDRDRGRGAFF.

The chain uses TRBV9 and TRBJ1-1; 11 bases line up with TRBD1. J lost 9 bases, V lost 4 bases, and 11 bases had no gene match. CDR3 size: 15 residues. Germline V gives CDR1 SGDLS, CDR2 YYNGEE. The CDR3 nucleotides are TGTGCCAGCAGCACCCAGGGACAGGGGGAGTCAAAAGCTTTCTTT. Its protein product is CASSTQGQGESKAFF. The entire variable domain, with the rest obtained from reference TRBV9 and TRBJ1-1, is as follows: DSGVTQTPKHLITATGQRVTLRCSPRSGDLSVYWYQQSLDQGLQFLIQYYNGEERAKGNILERFSAQQFPDLHSELNLSSLELGDSALYFCASSTQGQGESKAFFGQGTRLTVV.

The rearrangement uses TRBV2 and TRBJ1-5; D not certain. This CDR3 region has 14 residues. V lost 7 bases, J lost 0 bases, and 10 bases lay in between. Per germline, CDR1 SNHLY and CDR2 FYNNEI. The CDR3 DNA sequence: TGTGCCAGCACCGGCGGGAATAGCAATCAGCCCCAGCATTTT. It is translated as CASTGGNSNQPQHF.

The rearrangement uses TRBV9 and TRBJ2-5; 8 bases are shared with TRBD2. The V gene end was trimmed by 4 bases and the J gene end by 1 base; junction bases not matched to a gene: 6. The CDR3 is 15 residues long. Germline V gene sequence: CDR1 SGDLS, CDR2 YYNGEE. The CDR3 nucleotides read TGTGCCAGCAGCTCCTCGGGGGGGGTCCAAGAGACCCAGTACTTC. It is translated as CASSSSGGVQETQYF.